What follows are 21 T cell receptor beta chains derived from one specimen sequenced in a study of regulatory T cells in long-lasting Graves disease. Time point of the sample: persistent/refractory GD, antithyroid drugs over 5 years with positive TRAb. PBMC-extracted RNA yielded the TCR library. Both iRepertoire HTBI primers and Arm-PCR of CDR3 regions were used to build the TCR beta libraries. TCRdb ran MiXCR on the multiplex PCR reads and lists one entry per CDR3 protein. The sample shows roughly 400,000 distinct CDR3 sequences, around 21% of them seen only once. The sequencing here drew on peripheral blood mononuclear cells (PBMCs), taken when the disease was refractory, from a patient treated with antithyroid drugs. The receptors stem from a female donor with Graves disease.

This clonotype was found many times. J is TRBJ1-5 and V is TRBV6-5; D remains ambiguous. The CDR3 has 13 amino acids. The germline V and J ends were trimmed by 3 bases and 4 bases, with 7 bases remaining between them. CDR1 and CDR2 (germline): MNHEY, SVGAGI. CDR3 loop: CASSYADNQPQHF. CDR3 nucleotides: TGTGCCAGCAGTTATGCCGATAATCAGCCCCAGCATTTT.

This clonotype was recorded a few times. This sequence joins TRBV19 and TRBJ2-7, with 7 bases matching TRBD1. The CDR3 loop spans 13 amino acids. CDR1 is LNHDA, CDR2 SQIVND, per germline (reference sequence). V gave up 4 bases and J gave up 5 bases; unmatched junction bases: 5. The CDR3 reads CASSTLTGNEQYF. The CDR3 bases are TGTGCCAGTAGTACCTTGACAGGGAACGAGCAGTACTTC.

The CDR3 sequence: CAISGGLAGGGKNIQYF. The CDR3 region has the DNA TGTGCCATATCAGGGGGACTAGCGGGAGGGGGCAAAAACATTCAGTACTTC. The rearrangement links TRBV10-3 to TRBJ2-4; 16 bases align to TRBD2. Trimming at V came to 9 bases and at J to 3 bases, leaving 8 bases not matched to a gene. CDR1 and CDR2 (germline): ENHRY, SYGVKD. CDR3 length: 17 residues.

This clonotype has just a few counts. This may be a read error: a much more frequent sequence differs by one nucleotide. The chain joins TRBV7-2 to TRBJ2-7, with 8 positions matching TRBD2. Germline lookup yields CDR1 SGHTA and CDR2 FQGNSA. This CDR3 is 13 amino acids long. The junction had 0 bases not matched to a gene; V was cut back by 3 bases and J by 2 bases. CDR3 sequence reads: CASSFSGAYEQYF. In DNA, the CDR3 is TGTGCCAGCAGCTTTAGCGGGGCCTACGAGCAGTACTTC.

The chain combines TRBV12-3 or TRBV12-4 with TRBJ2-3, with TRBD2 identical over 10 bases. The CDR3 contains 19 residues. With 7 bases clipped from V and 0 bases from J, the junction kept 16 bases outside the gene matches. The CDR3 here is CASKGSGLAKRTSTDTQYF. For the CDR3, the DNA is TGTGCCAGCAAGGGCTCGGGACTAGCGAAGAGGACTAGCACAGATACGCAGTATTTT.

This clonotype has at least ten counts. The rearrangement joins TRBV7-2 to TRBJ1-1, with D perhaps TRBD1 (6 bases). Germline V gene lookup returns CDR1 SGHTA and CDR2 FQGNSA. The germline V and J ends were trimmed by 5 bases and 12 bases, with 22 bases remaining between them. This CDR3 is built from 14 residues. CDR3 DNA: TGTGCCAGCAGCCCCGACAGGACTCCGGTCGGGCCTTTCTTT. It yields the protein CASSPDRTPVGPFF.

This clonotype has only a few counts. The chain recombines TRBV3-1 with TRBJ1-3; D is undetermined. Germline values: CDR1 LGHDT, CDR2 YNNKEL (reference sequence). V lost 0 bases and J 2 bases, leaving 5 bases between the germline ends. CDR3 size: 14 residues. The CDR3 nucleotides read TGTGCCAGCAGCCAAGATTCGGCTGGAAACACCATATATTTT. Its translation: CASSQDSAGNTIYF. Complete variable domain (other parts from reference TRBV3-1 and TRBJ1-3): DTAVSQTPKYLVTQMGNDKSIKCEQNLGHDTMYWYKQDSKKFLKIMFSYNNKELIINETVPNRFSPKSPDKAHLNLHINSLELGDSAVYFCASSQDSAGNTIYFGEGSWLTVV.

This clonotype came up a few times. DNA of the CDR3: TGCGCCAGCAGCCAAGATAGCCCAAACGACTATGGCTACACCTTC. Translation gives CASSQDSPNDYGYTF. V gene TRBV4-1 combines with J gene TRBJ1-2; D is undetermined. Trimming removed 0 bases at V and 3 bases at J, with 11 bases between. This CDR3 comprises 15 residues. Germline CDR1 reads MGHRA; CDR2 reads YSYEKL.

The chain joins TRBV7-2 to TRBJ1-3; D uncertain. Germline CDR1 is SGHTA and CDR2 is FQGNSA. CDR3 length: 15 amino acids. The germline V and J ends were trimmed by 1 base and 0 bases, with 7 bases remaining between them. CDR3 DNA: TGTGCCAGCAGCTTAGGTTCAGCCTCTGGAAACACCATATATTTT. The encoded protein is CASSLGSASGNTIYF.

The chain recombines TRBV5-1 with TRBJ2-2, with no clear D. V was trimmed by 4 bases and J by 2 bases, leaving 15 bases between them. The CDR3 spans 16 residues. Germline V gene data show CDR1 as SGHRS and CDR2 as YFSETQ. The CDR3 loop reads CASSTGMIPNTGELFF. The CDR3, as DNA: TGCGCCAGCAGCACCGGAATGATTCCCAACACCGGGGAGCTGTTTTTT.

This clonotype was counted at least ten times. The chain joins TRBV7-9 to TRBJ1-1; D remains ambiguous. CDR3 length: 13 amino acids. Trimming pared 5 bases from V and 1 base from J, leaving 8 bases between. Germline-derived CDR1 and CDR2 are SEHNR and FQNEAQ (reference sequence). This CDR3 is CASSQIGNTEAFF. In nucleotides, the CDR3 is TGTGCCAGCAGCCAAATCGGGAACACTGAAGCTTTCTTT.

There are a few counts of this clonotype. The chain joins TRBV20-1 to TRBJ2-7; 10 bases line up with TRBD2. The germline V gene encodes CDR1 DFQATT and CDR2 SNEGSKA (reference sequence). This CDR3 contains 14 residues. Losses at the gene ends were 5 bases for V and 3 bases for J; bases not matched to a gene: 7. The CDR3 sequence: CSAQAGGGFYEQYF. The CDR3 DNA follows: TGCAGTGCTCAAGCGGGGGGGGGTTTCTACGAGCAGTACTTC.

This clonotype was recorded many times. The V and J genes are TRBV27 and TRBJ1-1; possible D gene TRBD1, 6 bases. Germline-derived CDR1 and CDR2 are MNHEY and SMNVEV (reference sequence). The V end was cut by 3 bases, the J end by 5 bases, with 10 bases between. CDR3 length: 13 amino acids. CDR3 sequence reads: CASSLHGTTEAFF. The DNA for the CDR3 is TGTGCCAGCAGTTTGCATGGGACAACTGAAGCTTTCTTT.

This chain connects TRBV20-1 to TRBJ1-1; D perhaps matches TRBD1 (5 bases). Trimming shortened V by 2 bases and J by 0 bases, and 16 bases separated the two germline ends. This CDR3 is 16 amino acids long. CDR1 is DFQATT and CDR2 is SNEGSKA in the germline V gene (reference sequence). In DNA, the CDR3 is TGCAGTGCTAGACCTGGGCGGGGGGGGATGAACACTGAAGCTTTCTTT. Amino acid sequence: CSARPGRGGMNTEAFF.

This clonotype was observed many times. The V call is TRBV27, the J call TRBJ2-5; D perhaps matches TRBD1 (6 bases). V was clipped by 5 bases and J by 5 bases, with 18 bases between them. The CDR3 runs 15 residues. Per germline, CDR1 MNHEY and CDR2 SMNVEV (reference sequence). CDR3 loop: CASSATTGSTETQYF. As DNA, the CDR3 is TGTGCCAGCAGTGCAACTACAGGGTCTACGGAGACCCAGTACTTC.

This clonotype appeared a few times. The V gene is TRBV3-1, the J gene TRBJ2-7; 8 nucleotides agree with TRBD2. Per the germline V gene, CDR1 is LGHDT and CDR2 is YNNKEL (reference sequence). The CDR3 covers 15 residues. The junction had 3 bases not matched to a gene; V was cut back by 0 bases and J by 2 bases. CDR3 in DNA: TGTGCCAGCAGCCAAGATGTCGGGAGGGCCTACGAGCAGTACTTC. Translation: CASSQDVGRAYEQYF.

This clonotype was counted between two and nine times. The genes are TRBV30 and TRBJ1-2; weak D call: TRBD1 (5 bases). Germline V gives CDR1 GTSNPN, CDR2 SVGIG (reference sequence). V was cut by 8 bases and J by 2 bases, with 12 bases left in between. The CDR3 runs 12 residues. This CDR3 is CAQSPGNYGYTF. CDR3 sequence (DNA): TGTGCCCAAAGCCCAGGGAACTATGGCTACACCTTC.

This clonotype was seen many times. The chain links TRBV2 to TRBJ1-5; D ambiguous. Trimming removed 0 bases from V and 4 bases from J, with 4 bases in between. This CDR3 contains 13 residues. The germline V gene encodes CDR1 SNHLY and CDR2 FYNNEI. The CDR3 bases are TGTGCCAGCAGTGAAGCCGCTAATCAGCCCCAGCATTTT. It yields the protein CASSEAANQPQHF.

This clonotype occurred many times. The chain uses TRBV27 and TRBJ1-4; 7 bases agree with TRBD1. Germline CDR1 reads MNHEY; CDR2 reads SMNVEV (reference sequence). V lost 6 bases, J lost 8 bases, and 12 bases stayed unmatched. The CDR3 runs to 15 residues. CDR3 nucleotide sequence: TGTGCCAGCAGCCAAGGACAGGTCATTGGCGAAAAACTGTTTTTT. This gives the protein CASSQGQVIGEKLFF.

This clonotype was seen only a few times. The rearrangement joins TRBV11-2 to TRBJ2-2; perhaps TRBD1 as D (5 bases). This CDR3 is 15 amino acids long. Per the germline V gene, CDR1 is SGHAT and CDR2 is FQNNGV. Trimming took off 1 base at V and 1 base at J, with 7 bases between the two ends. Here the CDR3 DNA reads TGTGCCAGCAGCTTAGCCAGGGTGAACACCGGGGAGCTGTTTTTT. Protein product: CASSLARVNTGELFF.

The rearrangement uses TRBV14 and TRBJ1-4; D remains ambiguous. CDR1 is SGHDN, CDR2 FVKESK, per germline. Trimming removed 4 bases at V and 6 bases at J, with 24 bases between. CDR3 size: 18 residues. In DNA, the CDR3 is TGTGCCAGCAGCCCCTTGCGAGGATCGAGGCGCCTTGATGAAAAACTGTTTTTT. Translation: CASSPLRGSRRLDEKLFF. The full variable domain, with the rest looked up from reference TRBV14 and TRBJ1-4, is EAGVTQFPSHSVIEKGQTVTLRCDPISGHDNLYWYRRVMGKEIKFLLHFVKESKQDESGMPNNRFLAERTGGTYSTLKVQPAELEDSGVYFCASSPLRGSRRLDEKLFFGSGTQLSVL.